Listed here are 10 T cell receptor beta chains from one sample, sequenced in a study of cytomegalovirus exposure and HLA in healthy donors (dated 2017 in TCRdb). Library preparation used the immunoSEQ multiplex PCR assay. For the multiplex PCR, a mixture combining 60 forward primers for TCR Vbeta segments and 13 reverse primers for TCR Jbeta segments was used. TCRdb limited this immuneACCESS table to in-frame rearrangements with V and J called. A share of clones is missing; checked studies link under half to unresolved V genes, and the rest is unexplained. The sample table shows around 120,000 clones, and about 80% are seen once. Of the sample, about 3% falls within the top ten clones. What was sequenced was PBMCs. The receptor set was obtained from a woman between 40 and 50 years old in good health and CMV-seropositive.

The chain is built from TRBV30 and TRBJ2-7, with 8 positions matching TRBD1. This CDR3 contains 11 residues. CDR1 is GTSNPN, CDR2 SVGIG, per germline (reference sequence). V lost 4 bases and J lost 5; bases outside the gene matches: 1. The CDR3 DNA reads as TGTGCCTGGACAGGGGGCAACGAGCAGTACTTC. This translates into CAWTGGNEQYF.

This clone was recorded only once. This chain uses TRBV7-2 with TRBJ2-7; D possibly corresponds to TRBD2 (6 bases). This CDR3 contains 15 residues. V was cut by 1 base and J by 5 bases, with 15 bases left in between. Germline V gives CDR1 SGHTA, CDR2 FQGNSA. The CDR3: CASSLEGREIDEQYF. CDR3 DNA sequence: TGTGCCAGCAGCTTAGAGGGGCGGGAAATCGACGAGCAGTACTTC. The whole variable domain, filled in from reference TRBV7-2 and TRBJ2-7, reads GAGVSQSPSNKVTEKGKDVELRCDPISGHTALYWYRQSLGQGLEFLIYFQGNSAPDKSGLPSDRFSAERTGGSVSTLTIQRTQQEDSAVYLCASSLEGREIDEQYFGPGTRLTVT.

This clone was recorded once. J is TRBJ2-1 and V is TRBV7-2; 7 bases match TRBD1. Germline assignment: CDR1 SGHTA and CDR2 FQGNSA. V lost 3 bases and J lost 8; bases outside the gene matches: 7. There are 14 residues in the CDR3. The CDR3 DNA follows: TGTGCCAGCAGCTTCTCCTATACAGGGGATGAGCAGTTCTTC. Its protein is CASSFSYTGDEQFF.

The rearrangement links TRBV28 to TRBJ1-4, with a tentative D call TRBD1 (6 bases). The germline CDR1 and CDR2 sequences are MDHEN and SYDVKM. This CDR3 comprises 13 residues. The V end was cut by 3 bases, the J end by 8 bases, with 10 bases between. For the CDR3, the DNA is TGTGCCAGCAGTTTCCTAGGGACAGAAAAACTGTTTTTT. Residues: CASSFLGTEKLFF.

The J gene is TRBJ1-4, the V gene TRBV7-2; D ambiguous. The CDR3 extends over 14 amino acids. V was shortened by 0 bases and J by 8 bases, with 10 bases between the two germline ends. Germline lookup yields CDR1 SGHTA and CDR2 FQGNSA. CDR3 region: CASSLAGSIEKLFF. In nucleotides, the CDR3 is TGTGCCAGCAGCTTAGCAGGGAGTATAGAAAAACTGTTTTTT. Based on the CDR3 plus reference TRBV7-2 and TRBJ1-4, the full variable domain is GAGVSQSPSNKVTEKGKDVELRCDPISGHTALYWYRQSLGQGLEFLIYFQGNSAPDKSGLPSDRFSAERTGGSVSTLTIQRTQQEDSAVYLCASSLAGSIEKLFFGSGTQLSVL.

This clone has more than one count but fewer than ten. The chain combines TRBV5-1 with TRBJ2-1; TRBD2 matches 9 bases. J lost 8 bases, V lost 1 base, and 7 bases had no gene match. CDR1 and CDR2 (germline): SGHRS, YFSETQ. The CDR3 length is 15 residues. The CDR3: CASSLRREGLHEQFF. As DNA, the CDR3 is TGCGCCAGCAGCTTGAGGCGGGAGGGCCTCCATGAGCAGTTCTTC.

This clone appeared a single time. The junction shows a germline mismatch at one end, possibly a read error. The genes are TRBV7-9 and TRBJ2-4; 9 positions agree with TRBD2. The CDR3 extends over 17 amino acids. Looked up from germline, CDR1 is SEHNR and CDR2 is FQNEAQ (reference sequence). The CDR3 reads CAISSALAGLAKNIQYF. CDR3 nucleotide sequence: TGTGCCATCAGCTCGGCTCTAGCGGGGTTAGCCAAAAACATTCAGTACTTC.

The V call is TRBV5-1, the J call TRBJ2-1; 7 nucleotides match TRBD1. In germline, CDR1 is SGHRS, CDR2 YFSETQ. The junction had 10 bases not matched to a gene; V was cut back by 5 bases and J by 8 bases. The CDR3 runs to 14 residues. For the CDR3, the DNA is TGCGCCAGCAGTCGTAAGACAGGGCCTGATGAGCAGTTCTTC. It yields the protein CASSRKTGPDEQFF.

The CDR3 loop is CASSRDRNNSPLHF. The CDR3 DNA is TGTGCCAGCAGCCGAGACAGGAATAATTCACCCCTCCACTTT. J is TRBJ1-6 and V is TRBV2, with D tentatively TRBD1 (6 bases). Per germline, CDR1 SNHLY and CDR2 FYNNEI. The CDR3 length is 14 residues. Trimming removed 6 bases from V and 5 bases from J, with 11 bases in between.

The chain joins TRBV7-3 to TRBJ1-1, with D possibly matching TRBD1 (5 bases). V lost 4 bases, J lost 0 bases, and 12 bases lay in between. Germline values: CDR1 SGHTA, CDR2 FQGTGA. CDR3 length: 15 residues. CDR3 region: CASSSQGSMNTEAFF. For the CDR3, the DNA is TGTGCCAGCAGCTCCCAGGGTAGCATGAACACTGAAGCTTTCTTT.